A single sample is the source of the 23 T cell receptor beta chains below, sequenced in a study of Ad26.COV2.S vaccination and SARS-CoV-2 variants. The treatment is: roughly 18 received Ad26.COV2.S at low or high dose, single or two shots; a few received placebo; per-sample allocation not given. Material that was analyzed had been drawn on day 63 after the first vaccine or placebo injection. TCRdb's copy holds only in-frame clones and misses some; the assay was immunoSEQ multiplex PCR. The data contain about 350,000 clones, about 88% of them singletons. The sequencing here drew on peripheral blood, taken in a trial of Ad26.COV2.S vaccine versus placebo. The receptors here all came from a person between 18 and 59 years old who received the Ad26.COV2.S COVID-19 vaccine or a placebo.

CDR3 amino acids: CASSAQLQGFGELFF. CDR3 bases: TGTGCCAGTAGTGCCCAGCTACAGGGTTTCGGGGAGCTGTTTTTT. The chain carries TRBV19 and TRBJ2-2, with a weak D call TRBD1 (6 bases). Germline V gene data show CDR1 as LNHDA and CDR2 as SQIVND (reference sequence). The CDR3 extends over 15 amino acids. Trimming removed 5 bases at V and 7 bases at J, with 17 bases between.

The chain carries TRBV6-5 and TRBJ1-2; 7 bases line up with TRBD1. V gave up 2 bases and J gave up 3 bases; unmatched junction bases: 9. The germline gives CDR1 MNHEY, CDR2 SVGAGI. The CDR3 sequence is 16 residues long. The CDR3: CASSYTSGTEDYGYTF. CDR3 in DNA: TGTGCCAGCAGTTACACGTCCGGGACAGAGGACTATGGCTACACCTTC.

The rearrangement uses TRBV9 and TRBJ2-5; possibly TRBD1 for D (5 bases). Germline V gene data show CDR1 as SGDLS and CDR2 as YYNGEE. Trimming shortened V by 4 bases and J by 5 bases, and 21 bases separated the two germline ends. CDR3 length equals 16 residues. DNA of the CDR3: TGTGCCAGCAGCCCAGATCCCCCCATAGGGGCTGAGACCCAGTACTTC. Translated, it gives CASSPDPPIGAETQYF.

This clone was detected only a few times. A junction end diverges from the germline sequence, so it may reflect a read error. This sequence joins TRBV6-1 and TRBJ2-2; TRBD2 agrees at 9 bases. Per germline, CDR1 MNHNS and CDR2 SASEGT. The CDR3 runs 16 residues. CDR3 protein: CASSEGTSFPTGELFF. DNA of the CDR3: TGTGCCAGCAGCGAAGGGACTAGCTTTCCCACCGGGGAGCTGTTTTTT.

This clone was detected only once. CDR3 sequence reads: CASTLYNEQFF. In DNA form, the CDR3 reads TGTGCCAGTACCCTATACAATGAGCAGTTCTTC. The J gene is TRBJ2-1, the V gene TRBV19; D gene uncertain. Germline V CDR1 and CDR2: LNHDA, SQIVND (reference sequence). The length of the CDR3 is 11 residues. V dropped 7 bases and J dropped 4 bases, with 5 bases sitting between them.

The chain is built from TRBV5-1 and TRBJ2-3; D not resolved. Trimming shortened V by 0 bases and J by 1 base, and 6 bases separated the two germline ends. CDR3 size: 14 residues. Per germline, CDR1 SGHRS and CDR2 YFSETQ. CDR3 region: CASSLVTRTDTQYF. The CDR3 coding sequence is TGCGCCAGCAGCTTGGTTACCCGCACAGATACGCAGTATTTT.

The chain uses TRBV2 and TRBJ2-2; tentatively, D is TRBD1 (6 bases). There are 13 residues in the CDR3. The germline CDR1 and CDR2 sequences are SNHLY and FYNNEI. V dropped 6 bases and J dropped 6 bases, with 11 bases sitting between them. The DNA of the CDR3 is TGTGCCAGCAGACAGGGATTCCCCGGGGAGCTGTTTTTT. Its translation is CASRQGFPGELFF.

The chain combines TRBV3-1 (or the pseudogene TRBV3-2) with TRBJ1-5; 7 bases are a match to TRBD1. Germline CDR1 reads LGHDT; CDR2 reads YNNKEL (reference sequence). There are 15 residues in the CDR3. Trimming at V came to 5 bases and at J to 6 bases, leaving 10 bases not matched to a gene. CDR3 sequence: CASSGDRARGQPQHF. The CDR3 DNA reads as TGTGCCAGCAGCGGAGACAGGGCGAGGGGTCAGCCCCAGCATTTT.

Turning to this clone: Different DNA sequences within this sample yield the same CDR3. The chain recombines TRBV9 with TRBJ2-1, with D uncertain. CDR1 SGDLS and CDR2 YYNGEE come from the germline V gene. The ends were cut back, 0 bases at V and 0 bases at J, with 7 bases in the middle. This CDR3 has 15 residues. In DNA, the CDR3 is TGTGCCAGCAGCGTAGCTCCCAGCTCCTACAATGAGCAGTTCTTC. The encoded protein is CASSVAPSSYNEQFF.

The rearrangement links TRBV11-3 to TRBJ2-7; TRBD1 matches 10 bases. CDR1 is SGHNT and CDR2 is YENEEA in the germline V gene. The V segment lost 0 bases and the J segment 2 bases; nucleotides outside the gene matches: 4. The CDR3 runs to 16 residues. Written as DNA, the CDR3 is TGTGCCAGCAGCTTAGATGCGGGACAGGGGCCCTACGAGCAGTACTTC. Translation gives CASSLDAGQGPYEQYF.

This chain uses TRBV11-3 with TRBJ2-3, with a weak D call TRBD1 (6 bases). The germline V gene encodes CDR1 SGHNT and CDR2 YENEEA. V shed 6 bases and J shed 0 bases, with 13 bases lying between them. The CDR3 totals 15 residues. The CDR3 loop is CASRYLGGSTDTQYF. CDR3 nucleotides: TGTGCCAGCAGATATTTAGGGGGAAGCACAGATACGCAGTATTTT.

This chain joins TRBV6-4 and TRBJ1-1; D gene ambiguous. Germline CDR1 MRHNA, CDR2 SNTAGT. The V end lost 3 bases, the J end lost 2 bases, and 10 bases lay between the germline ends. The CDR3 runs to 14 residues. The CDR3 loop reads CASSEAQLNTEAFF. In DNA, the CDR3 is TGTGCCAGCAGTGAAGCACAGCTCAACACTGAAGCTTTCTTT.

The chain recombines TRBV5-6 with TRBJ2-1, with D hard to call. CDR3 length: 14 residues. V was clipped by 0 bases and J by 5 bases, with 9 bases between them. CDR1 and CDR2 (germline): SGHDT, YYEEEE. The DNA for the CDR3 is TGTGCCAGCAGCTTGGGGACGGCACACAATGAGCAGTTCTTC. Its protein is CASSLGTAHNEQFF.

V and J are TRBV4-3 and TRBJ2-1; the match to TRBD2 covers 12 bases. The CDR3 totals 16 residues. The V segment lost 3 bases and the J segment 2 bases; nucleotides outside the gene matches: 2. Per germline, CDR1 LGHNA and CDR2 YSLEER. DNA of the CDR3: TGCGCCAGCAGCCACCCTAGCGGGAGGGCCTACAATGAGCAGTTCTTC. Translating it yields CASSHPSGRAYNEQFF.

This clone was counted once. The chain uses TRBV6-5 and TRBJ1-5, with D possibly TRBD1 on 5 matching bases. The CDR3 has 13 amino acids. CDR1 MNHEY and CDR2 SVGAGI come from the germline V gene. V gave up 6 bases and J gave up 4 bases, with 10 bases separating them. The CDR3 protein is CASRRQPNQPQHF. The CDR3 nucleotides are TGTGCCAGCAGACGACAGCCTAATCAGCCCCAGCATTTT.

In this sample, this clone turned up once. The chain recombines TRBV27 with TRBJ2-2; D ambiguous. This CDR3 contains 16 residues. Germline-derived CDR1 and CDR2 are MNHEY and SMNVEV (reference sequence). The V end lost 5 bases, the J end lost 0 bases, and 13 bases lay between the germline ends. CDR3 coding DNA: TGTGCCAGCAGTAAATTGACATCGACGAACACCGGGGAGCTGTTTTTT. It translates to CASSKLTSTNTGELFF.

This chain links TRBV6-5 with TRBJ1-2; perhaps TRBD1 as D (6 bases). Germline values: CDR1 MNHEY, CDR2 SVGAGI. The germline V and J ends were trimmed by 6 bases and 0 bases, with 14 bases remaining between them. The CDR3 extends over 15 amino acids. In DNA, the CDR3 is TGTGCCAGCAGGGGAGAAGGGGGTCCTAACTATGGCTACACCTTC. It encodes CASRGEGGPNYGYTF.

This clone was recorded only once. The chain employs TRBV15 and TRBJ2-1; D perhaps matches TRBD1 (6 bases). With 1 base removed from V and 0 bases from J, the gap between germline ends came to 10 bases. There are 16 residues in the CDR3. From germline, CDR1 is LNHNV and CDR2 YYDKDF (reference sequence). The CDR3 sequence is CATSRGRGSSYNEQFF. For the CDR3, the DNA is TGTGCCACCAGCAGAGGAAGGGGGAGCTCCTACAATGAGCAGTTCTTC.

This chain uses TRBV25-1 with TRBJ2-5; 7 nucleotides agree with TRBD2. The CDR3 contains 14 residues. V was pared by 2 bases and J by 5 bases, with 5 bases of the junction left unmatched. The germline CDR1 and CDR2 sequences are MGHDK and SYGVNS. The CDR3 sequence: CASSEPSGVETQYF. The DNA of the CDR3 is TGTGCCAGCAGTGAACCGAGCGGGGTTGAGACCCAGTACTTC.

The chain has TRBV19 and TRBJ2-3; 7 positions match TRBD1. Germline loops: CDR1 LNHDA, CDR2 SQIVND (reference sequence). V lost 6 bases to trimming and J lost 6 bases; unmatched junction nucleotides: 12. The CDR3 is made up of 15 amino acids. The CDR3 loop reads CASSRWTGYSDTQYF. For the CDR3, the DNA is TGTGCCAGTAGCCGGTGGACAGGTTATTCCGATACGCAGTATTTT. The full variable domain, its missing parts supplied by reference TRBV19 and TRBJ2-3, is DGGITQSPKYLFRKEGQNVTLSCEQNLNHDAMYWYRQDPGQGLRLIYYSQIVNDFQKGDIAEGYSVSREKKESFPLTVTSAQKNPTAFYLCASSRWTGYSDTQYFGPGTRLTVL.

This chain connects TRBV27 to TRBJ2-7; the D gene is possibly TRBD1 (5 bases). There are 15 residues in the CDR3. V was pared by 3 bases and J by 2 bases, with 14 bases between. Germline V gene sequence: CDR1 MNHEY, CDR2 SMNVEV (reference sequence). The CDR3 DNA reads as TGTGCCAGCAGTTTGAATTGGGGCACCGCCTACGAGCAGTACTTC. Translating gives CASSLNWGTAYEQYF.

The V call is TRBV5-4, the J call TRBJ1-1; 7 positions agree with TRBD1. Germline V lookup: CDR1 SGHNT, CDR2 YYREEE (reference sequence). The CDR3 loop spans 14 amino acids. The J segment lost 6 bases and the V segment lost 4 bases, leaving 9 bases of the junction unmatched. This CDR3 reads CASSPLQGNPEAFF. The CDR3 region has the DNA TGTGCCAGCAGCCCCCTACAGGGGAATCCTGAAGCTTTCTTT.

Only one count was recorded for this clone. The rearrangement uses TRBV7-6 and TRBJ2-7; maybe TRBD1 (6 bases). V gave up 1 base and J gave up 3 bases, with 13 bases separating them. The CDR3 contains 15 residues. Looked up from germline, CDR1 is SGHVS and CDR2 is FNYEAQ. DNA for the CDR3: TGTGCCAGCAGCTTAGGGGGGTTCAGGGGCTACGAGCAGTACTTC. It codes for CASSLGGFRGYEQYF.